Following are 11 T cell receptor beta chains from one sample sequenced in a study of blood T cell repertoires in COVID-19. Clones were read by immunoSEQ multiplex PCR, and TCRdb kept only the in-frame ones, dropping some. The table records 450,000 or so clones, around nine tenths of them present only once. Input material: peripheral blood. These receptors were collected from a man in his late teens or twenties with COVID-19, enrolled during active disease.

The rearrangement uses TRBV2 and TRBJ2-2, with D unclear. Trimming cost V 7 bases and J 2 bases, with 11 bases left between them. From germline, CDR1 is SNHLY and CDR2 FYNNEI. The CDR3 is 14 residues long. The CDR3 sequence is CASTISGNTGELFF. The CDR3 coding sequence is TGTGCCAGCACGATTTCAGGCAACACCGGGGAGCTGTTTTTT. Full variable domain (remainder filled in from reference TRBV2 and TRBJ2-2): EPEVTQTPSHQVTQMGQEVILRCVPISNHLYFYWYRQILGQKVEFLVSFYNNEISEKSEIFDDQFSVERPDGSNFTLKIRSTKLEDSAMYFCASTISGNTGELFFGEGSRLTVL.

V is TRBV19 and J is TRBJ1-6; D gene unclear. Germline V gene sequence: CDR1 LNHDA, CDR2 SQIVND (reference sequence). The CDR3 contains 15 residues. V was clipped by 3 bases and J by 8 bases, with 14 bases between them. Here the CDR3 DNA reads TGTGCCAGTAGTATCCGCCAGGATGGCGATTCACCCCTCCACTTT. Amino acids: CASSIRQDGDSPLHF.

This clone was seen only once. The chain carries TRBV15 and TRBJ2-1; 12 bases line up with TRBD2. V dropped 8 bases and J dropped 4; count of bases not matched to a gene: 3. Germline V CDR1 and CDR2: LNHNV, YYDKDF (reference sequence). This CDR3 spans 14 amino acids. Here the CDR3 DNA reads TGTGCCACCCAACTAGCGGGGGGATACAATGAGCAGTTCTTC. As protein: CATQLAGGYNEQFF.

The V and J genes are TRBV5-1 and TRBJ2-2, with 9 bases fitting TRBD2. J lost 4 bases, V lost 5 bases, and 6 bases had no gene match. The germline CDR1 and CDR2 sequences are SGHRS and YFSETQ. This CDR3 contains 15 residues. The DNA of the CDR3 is TGCGCCAGCAGGTGGCTGCGGGGGGGCACCGGGGAGCTGTTTTTT. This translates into CASRWLRGGTGELFF.

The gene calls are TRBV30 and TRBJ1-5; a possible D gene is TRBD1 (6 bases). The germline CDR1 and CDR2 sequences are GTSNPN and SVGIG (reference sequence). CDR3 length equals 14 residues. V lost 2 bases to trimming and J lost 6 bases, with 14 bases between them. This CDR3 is CAWSKWDNGQPQHF. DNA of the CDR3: TGTGCCTGGAGTAAATGGGACAACGGTCAGCCCCAGCATTTT.

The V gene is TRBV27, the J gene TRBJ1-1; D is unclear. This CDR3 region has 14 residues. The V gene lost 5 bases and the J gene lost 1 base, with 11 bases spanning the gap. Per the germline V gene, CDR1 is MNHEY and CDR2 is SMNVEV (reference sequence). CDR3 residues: CASSPVGKNTEAFF. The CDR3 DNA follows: TGTGCCAGCAGTCCCGTCGGGAAGAACACTGAAGCTTTCTTT.

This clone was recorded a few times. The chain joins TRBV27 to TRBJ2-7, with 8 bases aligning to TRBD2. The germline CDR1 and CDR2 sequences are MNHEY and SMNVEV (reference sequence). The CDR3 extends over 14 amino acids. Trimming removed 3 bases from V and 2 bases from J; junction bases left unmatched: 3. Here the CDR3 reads CASSFGTRPYEQYF. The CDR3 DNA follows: TGTGCCAGCAGTTTCGGGACTAGGCCCTACGAGCAGTACTTC.

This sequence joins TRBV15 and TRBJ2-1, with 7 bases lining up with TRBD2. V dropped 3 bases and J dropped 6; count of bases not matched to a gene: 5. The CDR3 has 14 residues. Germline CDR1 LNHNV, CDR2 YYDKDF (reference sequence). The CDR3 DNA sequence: TGTGCCACCAGCAGGGGGGACTACCGCAATGAGCAGTTCTTC. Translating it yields CATSRGDYRNEQFF.

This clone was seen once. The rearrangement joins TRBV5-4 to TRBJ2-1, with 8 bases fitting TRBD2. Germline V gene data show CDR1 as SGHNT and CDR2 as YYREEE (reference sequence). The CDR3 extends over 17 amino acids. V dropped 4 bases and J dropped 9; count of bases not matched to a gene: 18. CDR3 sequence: CASSGGPSGGRFSEQFF. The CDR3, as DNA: TGTGCCAGCAGCGGTGGTCCCAGCGGGGGTCGGTTTAGTGAGCAGTTCTTC.

This CDR3 reads CASSLATGVGGELFF. CDR3 nucleotide sequence: TGTGCCAGCAGCCTAGCGACAGGGGTAGGCGGGGAGCTGTTTTTT. The rearrangement links TRBV13 to TRBJ2-2; TRBD1 aligns across 8 bases. The CDR3 is 15 amino acids. V shed 5 bases, J shed 7 bases, and the junction held 9 bases outside the gene matches. CDR1 and CDR2 (germline): PRHDT, FYEKMQ (reference sequence).

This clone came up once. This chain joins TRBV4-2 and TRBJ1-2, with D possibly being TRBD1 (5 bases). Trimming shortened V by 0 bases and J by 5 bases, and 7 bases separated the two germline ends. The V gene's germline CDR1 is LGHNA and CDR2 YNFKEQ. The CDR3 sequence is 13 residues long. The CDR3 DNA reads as TGTGCCAGCAGCCAAGATCCAGGGTATGGCTACACCTTC. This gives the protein CASSQDPGYGYTF.